Sequencing of this TCR beta chain was carried out in a study of blood T cell repertoires in COVID-19 (dated by TCRdb to 2020 to 2021). For the study in its entirety: Samples from collaborators originated in the United States, Italy and Spain and spanned both the acute and convalescent phases of COVID-19. The material from the prospective study consisted of cDNA or gDNA derived from T cells, B-cell-depleted T cells, or PBMCs. The dataset comprised deeply sampled blood TCRbeta repertoires from subjects exposed to, actively infected with, or recovered from COVID-19. A freely available public database, intended as a resource for researchers studying the immune response to SARS-CoV-2, is where the repertoires were released. The samples were drawn from two sources: the first 160 participants of the ongoing ImmuneRACE study, and fewer than 1,500 subjects contributed by 6 global collaborators. Sample metadata almost always included a de-identified subject ID, COVID-19 status, age in years and sex. HLA class I and class II types, where available, came from metadata supplied by the sample provider rather than from assay-based typing.

CDR1 and CDR2, looked up from the germline V gene, are SGHRS and YFSETQ. Deletion took 0 bases off V and 9 bases off J, with a span of 4 bases between the germline ends. The CDR3 measures 12 amino acids from cysteine to phenylalanine. Left in the record is the CDR3 DNA by itself, 36 bases read in frame from the first base. Participants in the prospective study were aged about 18 to 90 years, lived in 20 to 30 United States geographic areas, and enrolled through a virtual design. To assign participants to cohorts, the prospective study relied on clinical history that participants themselves reported in a screening survey and a study questionnaire. A participant counted as exposed if, within 2 weeks of entering the study, that participant had been in contact with someone who had a PCR-confirmed or clinician-diagnosed COVID-19 case. Each participant in the prospective study had whole blood, serum and a nasopharyngeal or oropharyngeal swab collected by mobile phlebotomists. Additional blood draws and questionnaires over an approximately two-month period could optionally be provided by prospective study participants. Blood samples from the prospective study were shipped frozen or at room temperature prior to DNA extraction.

A word on this clone: Its antigen remains undetermined. Base qualities were left out, and no much larger clone turns up one base away.

TCRbeta CDR3 regions were amplified from genomic DNA by means of the immunoSEQ Assay, a bias-controlled multiplex PCR. The published analysis was carried out like this. Nucleated cell counts per sample were estimated from amplification of reference gene primers within the assay. To quantify the absolute abundance of each unique TCRbeta CDR3 rearrangement, sequence reads were collapsed and filtered. Productive Simpson clonality was computed per sample as the square root of Simpson's diversity index over productive rearrangements. TCRdb carries this immuneACCESS record with in-frame sequences only. Its versions omit some clonotypes, under half of them owing to an unresolved V gene in the studies checked, with the rest unexplained. The V and J calls and clone size come from that table; D and trimming were worked out from the DNA. The sample profile shows 200,000 to 250,000 clones; about nine tenths of them were found once. The ten biggest clones cover 0.87% of the sample.

The full study reports these points: Clinical and demographic metadata were provided uncurated, with the amount varying by source and participant.

The receptor was derived from a man in his forties or fifties who had been exposed to COVID-19. The specimen was PBMCs or T cells enriched from blood (not recorded which). The rearranged segments are TRBV5-1 and TRBJ1-6, with no confident D gene call. The DNA sequence reads TGCGCCAGCAGCTTGGGGGCTTCACCCCTCCACTTT. Translated, it gives CASSLGASPLHF.